These T cell receptor beta chains were read from a single sample in a study of OX40 agonist ivuxolimab in advanced cancers. Some clones are missing from TCRdb's copy, which holds only in-frame ones; the method was immunoSEQ multiplex PCR. The top ten clones hold over 0.3% of a sample with 80,000 to 130,000 clones, 90% of them seen once. The specimen was CD4+ or CD8+ T cells sorted from blood, collected in a trial of the OX40 agonist ivuxolimab. The receptors come from an adult with an advanced solid tumor such as melanoma, head and neck, liver or kidney cancer. CDR3s include the opening cysteine and the closing phenylalanine or tryptophan. A D gene is named only where the DNA matches it firmly. Clone size appears in some rows only: once, few, many, or a class for an expanded clone.

>.|14|TRBV5-1|.|TRBJ2-7
TGCGCCAGCAGCGAAAGGACTCAAACCTACGAGCAGTACTTC
CASSERTQTYEQYF
>.|16|TRBV7-3|.|TRBJ2-5
TGTGCCAGCAGCTTAAAGGTAAGAGGGGCGTGGGAGACCCAGTACTTC
CASSLKVRGAWETQYF
>.|18|TRBV5-1|TRBD2|TRBJ2-3
TGCGCCAGCAGCTTGGAAGTTAGCGGGAGGCTCGGCACAGATACGCAGTATTTT
CASSLEVSGRLGTDTQYF
>.|18|TRBV19|TRBD2|TRBJ2-2
TGTGCCAGTAGTAGAAGGACTAGCGGGAGGAGGTATGGCGGGGAGCTGTTTTTT
CASSRRTSGRRYGGELFF
>.|18|TRBV10-3|TRBD2|TRBJ2-6
TGTGCCATCAGTGTCGGACTAGCGGGAGTACCTGGGGCCAACGTCCTGACTTTC
CAISVGLAGVPGANVLTF
>.|12|TRBV29-1|.|TRBJ1-3
TGCAGCGCAAAAACGTATGGAAACACCATATATTTT
CSAKTYGNTIYF
>.|14|TRBV7-8|.|TRBJ2-5
TGTGCCAGCAGCTTAGATCTAGGTTCGCGGTCCCAGTACTTC
CASSLDLGSRSQYF
>once|12|TRBV15|.|TRBJ1-2
TGTGCCACAACCCTCGACAGGAGTGGCTACACCTTC
CATTLDRSGYTF
>.|13|TRBV2|.|TRBJ1-5
TGTGCCAGCAGCAACGGATACAATCAGCCCCAGCATTTT
CASSNGYNQPQHF
>.|17|TRBV19|.|TRBJ2-5
TGTGCCAGTAGTATAGGTGGTAGCGGAGCCTCGAGGGAGACCCAGTACTTC
CASSIGGSGASRETQYF
>.|13|TRBV18|.|TRBJ2-6
TGTGCCAGCTCACCAGGGGGGGCCAACGTCCTGACTTTC
CASSPGGANVLTF
>.|15|TRBV27|.|TRBJ1-5
TGTGCCAGCAGGCCCGGGGGACCGGGCAATCAGCCCCAGCATTTT
CASRPGGPGNQPQHF
>.|15|TRBV6-5|.|TRBJ2-7
TGTGCCAGCAGTACCCCTGGGGTGGGGCGCTACGAGCAGTACTTC
CASSTPGVGRYEQYF
>.|14|TRBV5-8|.|TRBJ1-1
TGTGCCAGCAGCTTCGTTCGCGGTTACACTGAAGCTTTCTTT
CASSFVRGYTEAFF
>once|15|TRBV28|.|TRBJ2-3
TGTGCCAGCAGCCATAGGGGCGCCAGCACAGATACGCAGTATTTT
CASSHRGASTDTQYF
>.|17|TRBV4-2|TRBD2|TRBJ2-3
TGTGCCAGCAGCCAAGAGGCTACAGCGGGAGGTGGGGATACGCAGTATTTT
CASSQEATAGGGDTQYF
>once|14|TRBV27|.|TRBJ2-3
TGTGCCAGCAGTTTACCCCCCCCCGCGCATACGCAGTATTTT
CASSLPPPAHTQYF
>.|18|TRBV25-1|TRBD1|TRBJ1-5
TGTGCCAGCAGGAATCCAGGGGGCGTGGAGGGAGGGAATCAGCCCCAGCATTTT
CASRNPGGVEGGNQPQHF
>.|15|TRBV5-4|TRBD1|TRBJ2-2
TGTGCCAGCAGCCAACAGGGGGCGGACACCGGGGAGCTGTTTTTT
CASSQQGADTGELFF
>once|16|TRBV5-1|TRBD1|TRBJ1-2
TGCGCCAGCAGGAGCGGGACAGGGGGAGCTAACTATGGCTACACCTTC
CASRSGTGGANYGYTF
>.|14|TRBV7-2|TRBD1|TRBJ2-5
TGTGCCAGCAGACTCGACAGGGGGCTACAGACCCAGTACTTC
CASRLDRGLQTQYF
>.|12|TRBV7-9|.|TRBJ1-4
TGTGCCAGCAGAGCCTCTAATGAAAAACTGTTTTTT
CASRASNEKLFF
>.|13|TRBV7-2|.|TRBJ2-7
TGTGCCAGCAGCTTGGGGACCATGTACGAGCAGTACTTC
CASSLGTMYEQYF
>.|13|TRBV7-8|TRBD1|TRBJ2-7
TGTGCCAGCAGCTTCGGGACAGCCTACGAGCAGTACTTC
CASSFGTAYEQYF
>.|15|TRBV4-1|TRBD2|TRBJ2-5
TGCGCCAGCAGCCAACTGGGACTAGCGGCAGAGACCCAGTACTTC
CASSQLGLAAETQYF
>once|14|TRBV28|TRBD2|TRBJ2-7
TGTGCCAGCGGATTAGCGGGGGGGACCTACGAGCAGTACTTC
CASGLAGGTYEQYF
>.|13|TRBV19|TRBD1|TRBJ2-7
TGTGCCAGTAGCCGACAGGGGAGCGGCGAGCAGTACTTC
CASSRQGSGEQYF
>.|18|TRBV11-2|TRBD2|TRBJ2-2
TGTGCCAGCAGCTCGTTTAGGACTAGCGGGCCAGACACCGGGGAGCTGTTTTTT
CASSSFRTSGPDTGELFF
>.|14|TRBV14|.|TRBJ2-7
TGTGCCAGCAGCCAAGATCAGATATCCTACGAGCAGTACTTC
CASSQDQISYEQYF
>.|15|TRBV18|TRBD2|TRBJ2-7
TGTGCCAGCTCGCCTACTAGCGGGAGCGGTAACGAGCAGTACTTC
CASSPTSGSGNEQYF
>.|14|TRBV5-1|.|TRBJ2-6
TGCGCCAGCAGCTTTTATTCTGGGGCCAACGTCCTGACTTTC
CASSFYSGANVLTF
>.|15|TRBV6-1|.|TRBJ2-1
TGTGCCAGCAGTGAAGCGATTTTGGGCAGAAATGAGCAGTTCTTC
CASSEAILGRNEQFF
>.|13|TRBV12-5|.|TRBJ2-1
TGTGCTAGTGGTACAATAGAAGGACAGAGGTTGTTCTTC
CASGTIEGQRLFF
>.|13|TRBV19|.|TRBJ2-1
TGTGCCAGTAGTAGAGGCAGCTACAATGAGCAGTTCTTC
CASSRGSYNEQFF
>.|15|TRBV5-1|TRBD2|TRBJ2-3
TGCGCCAGCAGCATCAGCGGGAGGGCCACAGATACGCAGTATTTT
CASSISGRATDTQYF
>.|16|TRBV9|TRBD2|TRBJ2-3
TGTGCCAGCAGCGTAGTCCCGGGAGGGCCCTCAGATACGCAGTATTTT
CASSVVPGGPSDTQYF
>.|15|TRBV7-6|.|TRBJ2-5
TGTGCCAGCAGCTTAAGCCCACTAGTCGCCGAGACCCAGTACTTC
CASSLSPLVAETQYF
>.|16|TRBV28|.|TRBJ2-3
TGTGCCAGCAGTTGGGGACGTCTGACAGAAACAGATACGCAGTATTTT
CASSWGRLTETDTQYF
>.|14|TRBV27|.|TRBJ1-2
TGTGCCAGCAGTTTATCAGGGTTTCACTATGGCTACACCTTC
CASSLSGFHYGYTF
>.|14|TRBV19|TRBD1|TRBJ1-5
TGTGCCAGTAGTCCGGGACAGGGCAATCAGCCCCAGCATTTT
CASSPGQGNQPQHF
>.|15|TRBV6-5|TRBD2|TRBJ2-1
TGTGCCAGCAGTCTCCCGGGACTAGCGGTCAATGAGCAGTTCTTC
CASSLPGLAVNEQFF
>once|20|TRBV19|TRBD1|TRBJ1-3
TGTGCCAGTAGCCCTGCTATAGTGGGACAGGGGGCGAGTCTTGGAAACACCATATATTTT
CASSPAIVGQGASLGNTIYF